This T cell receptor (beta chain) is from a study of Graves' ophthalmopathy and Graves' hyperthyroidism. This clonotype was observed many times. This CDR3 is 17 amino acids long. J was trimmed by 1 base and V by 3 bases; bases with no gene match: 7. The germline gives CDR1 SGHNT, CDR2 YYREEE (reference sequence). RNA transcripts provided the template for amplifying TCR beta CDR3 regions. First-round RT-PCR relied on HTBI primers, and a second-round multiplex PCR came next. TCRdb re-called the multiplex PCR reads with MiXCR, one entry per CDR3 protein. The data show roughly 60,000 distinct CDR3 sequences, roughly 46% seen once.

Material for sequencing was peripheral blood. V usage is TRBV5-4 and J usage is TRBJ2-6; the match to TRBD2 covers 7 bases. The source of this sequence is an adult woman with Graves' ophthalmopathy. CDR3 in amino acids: CASSSGGSRSGANVLTF. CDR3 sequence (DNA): TGTGCCAGCAGCTCGGGAGGCAGCCGGTCTGGGGCCAACGTCCTGACTTTC.